The sequence of this T cell receptor beta chain was determined in a study of shared clonotypes between healthy human individuals. The CDR3 totals 14 residues. Germline loops: CDR1 MNHNS, CDR2 SASEGT. The germline V and J ends were trimmed by 2 bases and 0 bases, with 7 bases remaining between them. In the original workflow: Filtering of immunoSEQ junctional sequences could not match full-length read filtering. Sequencing was performed with immunoSEQ multiplex PCR; in TCRdb, only in-frame clones are kept and a portion is missing. From that table come the V and J calls and clone size; the DNA was used to work out D and trimming. The sample gives just over 2,000,000 clones, about 95% of which show up once; around 1.1% is in the top ten. CD45RO negativity and positive selection for CCR7 defined naive CD8 cells, a population that excluded terminally differentiated effector memory CD45RA+ cells. Comment on this clone: This CDR3 is also generated by other DNA sequences in the sample.

Sequenced sample: naive CD8+ T cells sorted from blood. This sequence joins TRBV6-1 and TRBJ1-1; D call uncertain. This receptor was taken from a man between 18 and 35 years old in good health. CDR3 region: CASSELGLNTEAFF. In DNA, the CDR3 is TGTGCCAGCAGTGAACTGGGATTGAACACTGAAGCTTTCTTT.